The next 31 T cell receptor beta chains were all read from a single sample in a study of T cell responses to AZD1222 COVID-19 vaccine. The data were produced by immunoSEQ multiplex PCR, yet TCRdb's version contains in-frame clones alone and is incomplete. Among about 120,000 clones listed, roughly 92% were seen once. The starting material was peripheral blood, obtained on day 0 of AZD1222 vaccination. The origin of the receptors is an adult in good health.

This chain joins TRBV3-1 (or the pseudogene TRBV3-2) and TRBJ2-1; weak D call: TRBD2 (5 bases). The CDR3 runs 16 residues. CDR1 and CDR2 from the germline V gene are LGHDT and YNNKEL (reference sequence). Trimming cost V 0 bases and J 0 bases, with 9 bases left between them. CDR3 in amino acids: CASSQDFRGSYNEQFF. CDR3 DNA: TGTGCCAGCAGCCAAGATTTCCGGGGCTCCTACAATGAGCAGTTCTTC.

This chain joins TRBV5-1 and TRBJ2-3; D is ambiguous. Germline-derived CDR1 and CDR2 are SGHRS and YFSETQ. V lost 5 bases and J lost 0, with 7 bases in between. The CDR3 has 13 residues. Here the CDR3 DNA reads TGCGCCAGCAGAAAAGGGAGCACAGATACGCAGTATTTT. Amino acid sequence: CASRKGSTDTQYF.

V is TRBV15 and J is TRBJ2-2; D may correspond to TRBD1 or TRBD2 (5 bases each). V lost 1 base, J lost 4 bases, and 13 bases lay in between. The CDR3 loop spans 16 amino acids. Germline loops: CDR1 LNHNV, CDR2 YYDKDF (reference sequence). CDR3: CATSRGRGAGTGELFF. DNA of the CDR3: TGTGCCACCAGCAGAGGGAGAGGGGCGGGCACCGGGGAGCTGTTTTTT.

This chain links TRBV7-2 with TRBJ1-2; TRBD1 matches at 7 bases. The CDR3 totals 14 residues. Germline V gene data show CDR1 as SGHTA and CDR2 as FQGNSA. V lost 0 bases and J lost 5; bases outside the gene matches: 3. The CDR3: CASSLATGNYGYTF. CDR3 DNA sequence: TGTGCCAGCAGCTTAGCGACAGGGAATTATGGCTACACCTTC.

The CDR3, as DNA: TGTGCCAGCAGCTTGGATCCGACTCGGGGGGGGAATTCACCCCTCCACTTT. Encoded protein: CASSLDPTRGGNSPLHF. The chain employs TRBV5-4 and TRBJ1-6; a possible D gene is TRBD1 (5 bases). V was clipped by 0 bases and J by 7 bases, with 17 bases between them. The CDR3 extends over 17 amino acids. Germline-derived CDR1 and CDR2 are SGHNT and YYREEE (reference sequence).

This clone was seen only once. This CDR3 is also generated by other DNA sequences in the sample. This chain joins TRBV5-4 and TRBJ2-7; D is possibly TRBD2 (5 bases). This CDR3 region has 12 residues. The germline V gene encodes CDR1 SGHNT and CDR2 YYREEE (reference sequence). The V end lost 4 bases, the J end lost 6 bases, and 11 bases lay between the germline ends. CDR3 DNA: TGTGCCAGCAGCCCACCCGGAGGCGAGCAGTACTTC. Translation: CASSPPGGEQYF.

The chain has TRBV18 and TRBJ1-1; 7 bases agree with TRBD1. Germline V CDR1 and CDR2: KGHSH, LQKENI. V lost 3 bases and J lost 5; bases outside the gene matches: 9. The CDR3 totals 15 residues. CDR3 sequence reads: CASSPNRQGRTEAFF. DNA of the CDR3: TGTGCCAGCTCACCGAATCGACAGGGACGGACTGAAGCTTTCTTT.

The chain couples TRBV5-1 to TRBJ1-1; possible D gene TRBD1, 6 bases. V gave up 0 bases and J gave up 0 bases, with 12 bases separating them. The CDR3 runs 16 residues. Germline assignment: CDR1 SGHRS and CDR2 YFSETQ. The CDR3 reads CASSLAGQSLNTEAFF. The CDR3 DNA reads as TGCGCCAGCAGCTTGGCCGGACAGTCCCTGAACACTGAAGCTTTCTTT.

As concerns this clone: This same CDR3 is encoded by further DNA sequences in the sample. V is TRBV19 and J is TRBJ1-5, with D uncertain. Per the germline V gene, CDR1 is LNHDA and CDR2 is SQIVND (reference sequence). Trimming shortened V by 1 base and J by 4 bases, and 5 bases separated the two germline ends. The CDR3 is 13 amino acids. This CDR3 is CASSIAVNQPQHF. In DNA, the CDR3 is TGTGCCAGTAGTATAGCCGTTAATCAGCCCCAGCATTTT.

The sample holds one count of this clone. The CDR3 loop reads CASSYRAENSYEQYF. In nucleotides, the CDR3 is TGTGCCAGCAGTTATAGAGCGGAAAACTCCTACGAGCAGTACTTC. The chain links TRBV6-6 to TRBJ2-7, with D perhaps matching TRBD2 (5 bases). Trimming took 3 bases from V and 0 from J, leaving 12 bases between them. Per germline, CDR1 MNHNY and CDR2 SVGAGI (reference sequence). CDR3 length: 15 amino acids.

V usage is TRBV5-1 and J usage is TRBJ2-2; D may be TRBD1 (6 bases). Germline-derived CDR1 and CDR2 are SGHRS and YFSETQ. The CDR3 is 15 residues long. Trimming removed 0 bases at V and 5 bases at J, with 11 bases between. The CDR3 sequence: CASSLGSGATGELFF. CDR3 in DNA: TGCGCCAGCAGCTTGGGGTCAGGGGCAACCGGGGAGCTGTTTTTT.

The chain links TRBV5-1 to TRBJ1-1; unclear D gene. Between the trimmed V and J ends, which lost 0 bases and 1 base, there was a span of 7 bases. This CDR3 is 14 amino acids long. The germline CDR1 and CDR2 sequences are SGHRS and YFSETQ. In nucleotides, the CDR3 is TGCGCCAGCAGCTTGGCTCCAGGGAACACTGAAGCTTTCTTT. Translation gives CASSLAPGNTEAFF.

V usage is TRBV4-3 and J usage is TRBJ2-2; possible D gene TRBD1, 5 bases. The V end lost 2 bases, the J end lost 1 base, and 8 bases lay between the germline ends. CDR3 length: 15 residues. Germline V CDR1 and CDR2: LGHNA, YSLEER. CDR3 nucleotide sequence: TGCGCCAGCAGCCAATCTCAGGGGAACACCGGGGAGCTGTTTTTT. Its translation: CASSQSQGNTGELFF.

In DNA, the CDR3 is TGTGCCAGCAGCCCCGGGACAGTTAATGGCTACACCTTC. Amino acid sequence: CASSPGTVNGYTF. The genes are TRBV7-6 and TRBJ1-2; TRBD1 agrees at 7 bases. Germline V lookup: CDR1 SGHVS, CDR2 FNYEAQ. The CDR3 is made up of 13 amino acids. J lost 6 bases, V lost 5 bases, and 6 bases had no gene match. Using reference TRBV7-6 and TRBJ1-2 for the parts outside the CDR3, the full variable domain is GAGVSQSPRYKVTKRGQDVALRCDPISGHVSLYWYRQALGQGPEFLTYFNYEAQQDKSGLPNDRFSAERPEGSISTLTIQRTEQRDSAMYRCASSPGTVNGYTFGSGTRLTVV.

CDR3 sequence: CASSSTGVDGYTF. The CDR3 nucleotides read TGCGCCAGCAGCTCTACAGGGGTGGATGGCTACACCTTC. This chain links TRBV5-1 with TRBJ1-2, with TRBD1 identical over 7 bases. The ends lost 3 bases at V and 6 bases at J; junction bases unmatched: 5. CDR3 length equals 13 residues. Germline V gene data show CDR1 as SGHRS and CDR2 as YFSETQ.

The chain links TRBV2 to TRBJ1-1; 8 positions agree with TRBD1. Germline CDR1 is SNHLY and CDR2 is FYNNEI. This CDR3 is built from 13 residues. The CDR3 loop reads CAQGRDRGVEAFF. CDR3 sequence (DNA): TGTGCGCAGGGCCGTGACAGGGGAGTTGAAGCTTTCTTT.

This chain connects TRBV7-9 to TRBJ2-1, with 10 bases identical to TRBD2. The CDR3 totals 15 residues. Trimming removed 5 bases from V and 4 bases from J; junction bases left unmatched: 5. The germline V gene has CDR1 SEHNR and CDR2 FQNEAQ (reference sequence). The CDR3 nucleotides read TGTGCCAGCAGCCCCGGGACTAGCGTATACAATGAGCAGTTCTTC. Amino acid sequence: CASSPGTSVYNEQFF.

The chain couples TRBV5-1 to TRBJ2-1, with 8 bases lining up with TRBD1. The J segment lost 4 bases and the V segment lost 3 bases, leaving 9 bases of the junction unmatched. The CDR3 contains 16 residues. Germline V gene data show CDR1 as SGHRS and CDR2 as YFSETQ. The CDR3 loop is CASSYLQGAGYNEQFF. The CDR3 DNA reads TGCGCCAGCAGCTACCTCCAGGGGGCGGGGTACAATGAGCAGTTCTTC.

This clone was observed a few times. The chain combines TRBV6-5 with TRBJ1-2, with TRBD1 matching over 9 bases. This CDR3 is built from 15 residues. V trimming: 4 bases; J trimming: 5 bases; junction bases outside the gene matches: 8. Germline V gene data show CDR1 as MNHEY and CDR2 as SVGAGI. In nucleotides, the CDR3 is TGTGCCAGCAGTTTCCACAGGGGGCTAGGTTATGGCTACACCTTC. This translates into CASSFHRGLGYGYTF.

V usage is TRBV6-5 and J usage is TRBJ2-2; TRBD1 is a possible D gene (7 bases). Germline lookup yields CDR1 MNHEY and CDR2 SVGAGI. Trimming removed 6 bases at V and 4 bases at J, with 12 bases between. The CDR3 contains 14 residues. The CDR3, as DNA: TGTGCCAGCAGGACGGAGGGGGCCACCGGGGAGCTGTTTTTT. This gives the protein CASRTEGATGELFF.

Worth noting for this clone: Other DNA variants within this sample encode the same CDR3. The CDR3 sequence is CAWSRDRPYGYTF. The CDR3 region has the DNA TGTGCCTGGAGCCGGGACAGACCCTATGGCTACACCTTC. This chain joins TRBV30 and TRBJ1-2; 7 bases match TRBD1. The CDR3 length is 13 residues. From germline, CDR1 is GTSNPN and CDR2 SVGIG (reference sequence). J lost 4 bases, V lost 3 bases, and 5 bases had no gene match.

J is TRBJ1-1 and V is TRBV19; 7 positions agree with TRBD1. V shed 5 bases and J 5 bases; nucleotides not matched to a gene: 8. In germline, CDR1 is LNHDA, CDR2 SQIVND (reference sequence). The CDR3 is made up of 14 amino acids. The CDR3: CASSQWDRATEAFF. In DNA form, the CDR3 reads TGTGCCAGTAGTCAATGGGACAGAGCAACTGAAGCTTTCTTT.

This clone was counted a single time. Germline and junction disagree at one end, which may indicate a read error. V and J are TRBV5-1 and TRBJ1-4, with D perhaps matching TRBD1 (5 bases). The CDR3 spans 16 residues. The germline V gene has CDR1 SGHRS and CDR2 YFSETQ. CDR3 sequence reads: CASSWGSGATNEKLFF. DNA for the CDR3: TGCGCCAGCAGCTGGGGGTCCGGGGCAACAAATGAAAAACTGTTTTTT.

The chain recombines TRBV2 with TRBJ2-2, with D perhaps TRBD2 (6 bases). V was cut by 9 bases and J by 4 bases, with 21 bases left in between. The CDR3 totals 16 residues. Germline assignment: CDR1 SNHLY and CDR2 FYNNEI. In nucleotides, the CDR3 is TGTGCCAGATCATCAACGGGGACTCCTCGCACCGGGGAGCTGTTTTTT. Encoded protein: CARSSTGTPRTGELFF.

This clone was observed a few times. The chain couples TRBV6-5 to TRBJ1-1, with D maybe TRBD1 (6 bases). CDR3 length: 14 residues. Trimming took 10 bases from V and 0 from J, leaving 15 bases between them. In germline, CDR1 is MNHEY, CDR2 SVGAGI. The CDR3 protein is CATRYGQLNTEAFF. Here the CDR3 DNA reads TGTGCCACCCGTTACGGACAGCTGAACACTGAAGCTTTCTTT.

The rearrangement links TRBV5-4 to TRBJ1-3, with TRBD1 matching over 9 bases. The CDR3 covers 15 residues. From germline, CDR1 is SGHNT and CDR2 YYREEE (reference sequence). Trimming cost V 0 bases and J 2 bases; bases outside gene matches: 0. The CDR3 nucleotides are TGTGCCAGCAGCTTGGGGACAGGGGCTGGAAACACCATATATTTT. Translating it yields CASSLGTGAGNTIYF.

This chain uses TRBV10-3 with TRBJ2-1; perhaps TRBD1 as D (8 bases). Trimming stripped 3 bases from V and 7 bases from J, with 16 bases between. The CDR3 runs 15 residues. Germline loops: CDR1 ENHRY, CDR2 SYGVKD. CDR3 amino acids: CAISENRGGSNEQFF. The CDR3 DNA reads TGTGCCATCAGTGAAAACAGGGGGGGTTCAAATGAGCAGTTCTTC.

A few counts support this clone. The chain links TRBV30 to TRBJ1-2; no firm D call. V lost 3 bases and J lost 8, with 22 bases in between. Germline CDR1 is GTSNPN and CDR2 is SVGIG (reference sequence). This CDR3 comprises 15 residues. The CDR3 here is CAWSNTGPLMHGYTF. The CDR3 nucleotides read TGTGCCTGGAGCAATACCGGGCCCCTTATGCACGGCTACACCTTC.

The rearrangement links TRBV7-6 to TRBJ1-4; TRBD1 might be the D (5 bases). The CDR3 runs 16 residues. With 4 bases removed from V and 0 bases from J, the gap between germline ends came to 12 bases. CDR1 and CDR2 from the germline V gene are SGHVS and FNYEAQ. Here the CDR3 DNA reads TGTGCCAGCAGCTCCTTTCAGGGTACAACTAATGAAAAACTGTTTTTT. Protein: CASSSFQGTTNEKLFF.

J is TRBJ1-4 and V is TRBV5-8, with no clear D. This CDR3 has 16 amino acids. V shed 4 bases and J shed 4 bases, with 17 bases lying between them. Germline CDR1 reads SGHTS; CDR2 reads YDEGEE. The CDR3 loop is CASSTEQRIINEKLFF. DNA for the CDR3: TGTGCCAGCAGCACGGAACAGAGGATTATTAATGAAAAACTGTTTTTT.

Of note for this clone: Other DNA sequences within the sample encode an identical CDR3. The chain combines TRBV3-1 (or the pseudogene TRBV3-2) with TRBJ2-7; D not resolved. The CDR3 loop spans 13 amino acids. Looked up from germline, CDR1 is LGHDT and CDR2 is YNNKEL (reference sequence). Trimming removed 3 bases at V and 4 bases at J, with 10 bases between. CDR3 sequence (DNA): TGTGCCAGCAGCCAGGCTGGGCGATACGAGCAGTACGTC. Translating gives CASSQAGRYEQYV.